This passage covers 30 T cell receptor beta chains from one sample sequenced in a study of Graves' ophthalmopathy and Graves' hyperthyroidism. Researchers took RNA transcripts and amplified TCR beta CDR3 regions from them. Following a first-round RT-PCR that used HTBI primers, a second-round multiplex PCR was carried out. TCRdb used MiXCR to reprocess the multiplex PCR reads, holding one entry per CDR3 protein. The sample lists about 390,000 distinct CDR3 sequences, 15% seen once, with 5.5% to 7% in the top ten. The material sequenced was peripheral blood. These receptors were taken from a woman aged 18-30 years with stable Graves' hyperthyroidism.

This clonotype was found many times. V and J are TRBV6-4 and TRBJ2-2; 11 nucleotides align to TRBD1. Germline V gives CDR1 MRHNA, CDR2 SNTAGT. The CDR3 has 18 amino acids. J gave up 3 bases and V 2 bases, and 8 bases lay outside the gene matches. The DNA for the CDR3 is TGTGCCAGCAGTGACGGGACAGGGGGATTTGGTGACACCGGGGAGCTGTTTTTT. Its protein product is CASSDGTGGFGDTGELFF.

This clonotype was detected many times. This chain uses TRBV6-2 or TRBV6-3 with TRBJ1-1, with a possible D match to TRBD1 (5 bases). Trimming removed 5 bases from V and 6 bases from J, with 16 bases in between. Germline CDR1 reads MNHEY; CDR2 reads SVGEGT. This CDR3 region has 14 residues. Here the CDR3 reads CASSADTIVAEAFF. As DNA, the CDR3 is TGTGCCAGCAGTGCGGACACAATTGTCGCTGAAGCTTTCTTT.

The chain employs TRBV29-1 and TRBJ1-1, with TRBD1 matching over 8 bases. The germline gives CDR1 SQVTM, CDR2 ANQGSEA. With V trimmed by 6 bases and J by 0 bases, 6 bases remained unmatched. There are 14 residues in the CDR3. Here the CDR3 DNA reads TGCAGCGTGGACGGACAGGGTTTGAACACTGAAGCTTTCTTT. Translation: CSVDGQGLNTEAFF.

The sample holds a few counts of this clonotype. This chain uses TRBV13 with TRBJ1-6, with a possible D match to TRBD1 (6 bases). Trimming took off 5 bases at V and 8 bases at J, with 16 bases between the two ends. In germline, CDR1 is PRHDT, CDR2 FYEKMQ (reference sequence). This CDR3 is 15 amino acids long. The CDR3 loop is CASSPDRQHHSPLHF. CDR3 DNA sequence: TGTGCCAGCAGCCCGGACAGACAGCACCATTCACCCCTCCACTTT. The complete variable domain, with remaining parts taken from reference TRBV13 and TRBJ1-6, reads AAGVIQSPRHLIKEKRETATLKCYPIPRHDTVYWYQQGPGQDPQFLISFYEKMQSDKGSIPDRFSAQQFSDYHSELNMSSLELGDSALYFCASSPDRQHHSPLHFGNGTRLTVT.

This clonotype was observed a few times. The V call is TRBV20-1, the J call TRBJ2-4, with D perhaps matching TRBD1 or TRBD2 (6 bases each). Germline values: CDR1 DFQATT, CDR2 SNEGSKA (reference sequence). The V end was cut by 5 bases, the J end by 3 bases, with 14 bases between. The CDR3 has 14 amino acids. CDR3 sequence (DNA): TGCAGTGCTGGGGAGGACAGAATCAAAAACATTCAGTACTTC. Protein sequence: CSAGEDRIKNIQYF.

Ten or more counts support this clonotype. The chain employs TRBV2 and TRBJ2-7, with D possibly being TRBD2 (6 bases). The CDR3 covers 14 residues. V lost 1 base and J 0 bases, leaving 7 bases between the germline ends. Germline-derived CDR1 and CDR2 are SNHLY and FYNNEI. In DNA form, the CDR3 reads TGTGCCAGCAGTGAAGAGGGACTCTCCTACGAGCAGTACTTC. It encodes CASSEEGLSYEQYF.

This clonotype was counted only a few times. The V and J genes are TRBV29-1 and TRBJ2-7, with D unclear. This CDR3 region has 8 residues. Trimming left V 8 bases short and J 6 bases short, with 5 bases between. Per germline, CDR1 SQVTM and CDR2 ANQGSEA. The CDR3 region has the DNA TGCAGCTCATTCGAGCAGTACTTC. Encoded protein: CSSFEQYF.

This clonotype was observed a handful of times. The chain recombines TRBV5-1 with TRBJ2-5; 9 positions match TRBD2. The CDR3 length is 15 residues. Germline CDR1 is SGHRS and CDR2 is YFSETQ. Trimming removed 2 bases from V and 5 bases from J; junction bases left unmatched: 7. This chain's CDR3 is CASSFGRGGKETQYF. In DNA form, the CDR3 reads TGCGCCAGCAGCTTCGGGCGGGGGGGCAAGGAGACCCAGTACTTC.

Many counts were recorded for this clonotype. The DNA for the CDR3 is TGTGCCAGCAGCCCGGACATCGCGGCTTACGAGCAGTACTTC. It encodes CASSPDIAAYEQYF. The chain carries TRBV3-1 and TRBJ2-7; D may be TRBD1 (5 bases). V gave up 4 bases and J gave up 4 bases, with 14 bases separating them. The CDR3 runs to 14 residues. Per germline, CDR1 LGHDT and CDR2 YNNKEL (reference sequence).

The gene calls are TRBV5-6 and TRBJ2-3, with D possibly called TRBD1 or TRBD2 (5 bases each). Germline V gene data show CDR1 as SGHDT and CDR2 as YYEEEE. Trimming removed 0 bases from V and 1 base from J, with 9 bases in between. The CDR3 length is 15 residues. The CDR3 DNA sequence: TGTGCCAGCAGCTTGGTCTTGGGGGGCACAGATACGCAGTATTTT. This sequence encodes CASSLVLGGTDTQYF.

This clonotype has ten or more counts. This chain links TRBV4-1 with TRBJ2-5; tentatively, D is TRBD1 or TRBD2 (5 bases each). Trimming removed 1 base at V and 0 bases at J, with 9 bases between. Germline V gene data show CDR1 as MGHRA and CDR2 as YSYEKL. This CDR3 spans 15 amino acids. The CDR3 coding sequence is TGCGCCAGCAGCCAAGGGGACGGGTACCAAGAGACCCAGTACTTC. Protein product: CASSQGDGYQETQYF.

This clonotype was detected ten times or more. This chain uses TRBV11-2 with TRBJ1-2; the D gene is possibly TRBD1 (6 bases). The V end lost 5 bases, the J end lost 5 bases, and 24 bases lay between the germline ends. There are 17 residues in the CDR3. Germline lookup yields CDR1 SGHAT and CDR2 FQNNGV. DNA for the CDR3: TGTGCCAGCAGCCCTCGGGACACAAGGGGGAGGGGTTATGGCTACACCTTC. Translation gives CASSPRDTRGRGYGYTF.

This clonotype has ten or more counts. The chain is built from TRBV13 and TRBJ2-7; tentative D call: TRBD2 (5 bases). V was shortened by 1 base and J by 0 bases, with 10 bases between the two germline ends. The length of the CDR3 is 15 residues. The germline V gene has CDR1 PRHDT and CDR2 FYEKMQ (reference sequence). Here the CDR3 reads CASSLAGMSSYEQYF. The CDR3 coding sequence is TGTGCCAGCAGCTTAGCCGGGATGAGCTCCTACGAGCAGTACTTC.

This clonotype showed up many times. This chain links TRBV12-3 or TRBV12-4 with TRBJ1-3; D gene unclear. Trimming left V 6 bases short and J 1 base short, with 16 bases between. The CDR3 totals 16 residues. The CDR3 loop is CASRRTRSGSGNTIYF. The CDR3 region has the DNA TGTGCCAGCAGACGAACACGCTCGGGATCTGGAAACACCATATATTTT.

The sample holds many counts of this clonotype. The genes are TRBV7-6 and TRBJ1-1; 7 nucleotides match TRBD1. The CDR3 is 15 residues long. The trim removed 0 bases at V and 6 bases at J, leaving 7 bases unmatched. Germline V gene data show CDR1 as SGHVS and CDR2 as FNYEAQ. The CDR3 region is CASSLALGGQAEAFF. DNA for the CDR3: TGTGCCAGCAGCTTAGCGTTAGGGGGCCAGGCTGAAGCTTTCTTT. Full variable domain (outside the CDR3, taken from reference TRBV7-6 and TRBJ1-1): GAGVSQSPRYKVTKRGQDVALRCDPISGHVSLYWYRQALGQGPEFLTYFNYEAQQDKSGLPNDRFSAERPEGSISTLTIQRTEQRDSAMYRCASSLALGGQAEAFFGQGTRLTVV.

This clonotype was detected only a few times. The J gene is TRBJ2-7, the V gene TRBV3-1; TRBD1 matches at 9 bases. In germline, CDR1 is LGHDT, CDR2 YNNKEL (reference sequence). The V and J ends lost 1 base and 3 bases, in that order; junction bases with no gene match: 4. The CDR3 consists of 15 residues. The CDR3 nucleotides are TGTGCCAGCAGCCAAGGGACAGGGGTCGTCTACGAGCAGTACTTC. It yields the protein CASSQGTGVVYEQYF.

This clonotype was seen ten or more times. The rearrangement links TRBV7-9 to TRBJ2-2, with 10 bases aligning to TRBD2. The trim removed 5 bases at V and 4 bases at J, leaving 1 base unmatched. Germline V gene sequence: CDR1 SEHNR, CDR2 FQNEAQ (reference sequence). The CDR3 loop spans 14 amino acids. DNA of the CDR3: TGTGCCAGCAGCCCTAGCGGGGGCACCGGGGAGCTGTTTTTT. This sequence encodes CASSPSGGTGELFF.

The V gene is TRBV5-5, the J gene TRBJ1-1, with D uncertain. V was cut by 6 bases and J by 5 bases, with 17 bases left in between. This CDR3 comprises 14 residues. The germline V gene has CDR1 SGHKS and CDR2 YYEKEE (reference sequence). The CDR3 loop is CASIPGVLQTEAFF. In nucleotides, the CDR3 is TGTGCCAGCATCCCCGGGGTTTTACAGACTGAAGCTTTCTTT.

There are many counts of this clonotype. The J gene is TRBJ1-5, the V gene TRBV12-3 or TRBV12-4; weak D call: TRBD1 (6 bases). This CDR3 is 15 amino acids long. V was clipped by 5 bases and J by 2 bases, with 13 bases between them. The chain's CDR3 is CASSGARGRNQPQHF. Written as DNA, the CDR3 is TGTGCCAGCAGTGGGGCCAGGGGTCGCAATCAGCCCCAGCATTTT.

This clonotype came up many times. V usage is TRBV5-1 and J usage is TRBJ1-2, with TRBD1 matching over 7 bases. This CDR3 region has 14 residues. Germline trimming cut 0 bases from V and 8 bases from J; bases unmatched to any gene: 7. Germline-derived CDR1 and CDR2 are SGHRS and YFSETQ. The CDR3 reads CASSLAPGGRGYTF. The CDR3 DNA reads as TGCGCCAGCAGCTTGGCCCCAGGGGGTCGCGGCTACACCTTC.

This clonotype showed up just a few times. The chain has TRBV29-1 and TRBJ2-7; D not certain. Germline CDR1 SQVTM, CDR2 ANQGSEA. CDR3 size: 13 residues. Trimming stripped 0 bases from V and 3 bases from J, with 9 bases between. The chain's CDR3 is CSVEDPTYYEQYF. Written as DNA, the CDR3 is TGCAGCGTTGAAGATCCGACTTACTACGAGCAGTACTTC.

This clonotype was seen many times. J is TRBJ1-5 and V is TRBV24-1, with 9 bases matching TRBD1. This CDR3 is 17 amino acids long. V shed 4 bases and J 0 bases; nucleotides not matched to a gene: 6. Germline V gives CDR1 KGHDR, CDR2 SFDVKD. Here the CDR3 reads CATSEGGTGHSNQPQHF. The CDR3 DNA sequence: TGTGCCACCAGTGAGGGAGGGACAGGGCATAGCAATCAGCCCCAGCATTTT.

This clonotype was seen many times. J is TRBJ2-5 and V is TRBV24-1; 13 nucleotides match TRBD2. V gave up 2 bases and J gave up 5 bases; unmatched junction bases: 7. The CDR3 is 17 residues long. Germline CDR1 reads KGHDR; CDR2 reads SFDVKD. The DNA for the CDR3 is TGTGCCACCAGTGATTCGGGCTTGGGACTAGCGGGGGAGACCCAGTACTTC. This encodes CATSDSGLGLAGETQYF.

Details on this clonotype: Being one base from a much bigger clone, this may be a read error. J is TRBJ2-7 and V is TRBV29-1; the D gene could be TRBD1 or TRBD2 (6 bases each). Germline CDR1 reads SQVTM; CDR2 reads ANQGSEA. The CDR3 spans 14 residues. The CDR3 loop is CSVEKRTAGGEHYF. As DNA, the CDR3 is TGCAGCGTTGAAAAAAGGACCGCCGGGGGCGAGCATTACTTC.

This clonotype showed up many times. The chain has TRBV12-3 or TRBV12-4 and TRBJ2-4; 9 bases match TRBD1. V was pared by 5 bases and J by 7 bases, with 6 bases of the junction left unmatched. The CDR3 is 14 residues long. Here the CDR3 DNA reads TGTGCCAGCAGTCCCGGGACAGGGTCCAACATTCAGTACTTC. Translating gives CASSPGTGSNIQYF.

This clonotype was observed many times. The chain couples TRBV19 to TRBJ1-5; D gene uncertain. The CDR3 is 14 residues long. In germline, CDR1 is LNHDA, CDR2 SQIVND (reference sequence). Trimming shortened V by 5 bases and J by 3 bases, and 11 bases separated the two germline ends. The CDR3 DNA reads TGTGCCAGTAGTGGGCAGGTGGACAATCAGCCCCAGCATTTT. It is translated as CASSGQVDNQPQHF. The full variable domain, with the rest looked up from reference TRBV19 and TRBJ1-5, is DGGITQSPKYLFRKEGQNVTLSCEQNLNHDAMYWYRQDPGQGLRLIYYSQIVNDFQKGDIAEGYSVSREKKESFPLTVTSAQKNPTAFYLCASSGQVDNQPQHFGDGTRLSIL.

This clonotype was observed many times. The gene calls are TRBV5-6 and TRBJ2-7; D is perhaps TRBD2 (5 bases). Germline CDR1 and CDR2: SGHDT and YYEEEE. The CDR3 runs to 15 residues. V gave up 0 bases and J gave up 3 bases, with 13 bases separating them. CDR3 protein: CASSLVSRRFYEQYF. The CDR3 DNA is TGTGCCAGCAGCTTGGTTTCCAGGAGGTTCTACGAGCAGTACTTC. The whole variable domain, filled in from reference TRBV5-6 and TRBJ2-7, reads DAGVTQSPTHLIKTRGQQVTLRCSPKSGHDTVSWYQQALGQGPQFIFQYYEEEERQRGNFPDRFSGHQFPNYSSELNVNALLLGDSALYLCASSLVSRRFYEQYFGPGTRLTVT.

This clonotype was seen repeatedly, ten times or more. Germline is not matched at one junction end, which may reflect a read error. The CDR3 DNA sequence: TGCAGCGTAGAAGGCATAAAGGATCAGCCCCAGCATTTT. It encodes CSVEGIKDQPQHF. V is TRBV29-1 and J is TRBJ1-5, with D unclear. The CDR3 contains 13 residues. In germline, CDR1 is SQVTM, CDR2 ANQGSEA.

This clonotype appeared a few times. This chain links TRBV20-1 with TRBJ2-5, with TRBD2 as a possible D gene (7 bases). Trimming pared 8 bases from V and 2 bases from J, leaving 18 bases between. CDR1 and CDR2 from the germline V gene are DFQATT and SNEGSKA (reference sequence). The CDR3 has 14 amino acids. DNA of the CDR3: TGCAGTCCTTGGACAGCGGGAAATCAAGAGACCCAGTACTTC. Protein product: CSPWTAGNQETQYF.

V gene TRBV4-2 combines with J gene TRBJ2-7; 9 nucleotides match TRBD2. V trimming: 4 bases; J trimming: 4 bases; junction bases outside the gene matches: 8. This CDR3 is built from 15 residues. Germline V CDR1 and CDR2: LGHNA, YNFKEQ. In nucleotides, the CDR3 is TGTGCCAGCAGCCCCTTGGGCGGGGGGGATTACGAGCAGTACTTC. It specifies CASSPLGGGDYEQYF.